The T cell receptor beta chain described here comes from a study of Graves' ophthalmopathy and Graves' hyperthyroidism. RNA transcripts were the template, and TCR beta CDR3 regions were amplified from them. Second-round multiplex PCR followed a first-round RT-PCR using HTBI primers. Each CDR3 protein gets one entry after TCRdb re-called the multiplex PCR reads with MiXCR. The profile shows about 620,000 distinct CDR3 sequences, 22% of them singletons. The length of the CDR3 is 13 residues. Looked up from germline, CDR1 is SEHNR and CDR2 is FQNEAQ (reference sequence). Unmatched junction bases numbered 8, after V lost 6 bases and J lost 8 bases.

This TCR derives from a woman between 18 and 29 years old with stable Graves' hyperthyroidism. Some clones in this sample may be carry-over from other donors' samples. V and J are TRBV7-9 and TRBJ1-1; 8 positions agree with TRBD1. Sequencing was done on a sample of peripheral blood. CDR3 residues: CASSPDGTGEAFF. CDR3 bases: TGTGCCAGCAGTCCGGATGGGACAGGAGAAGCTTTCTTT.